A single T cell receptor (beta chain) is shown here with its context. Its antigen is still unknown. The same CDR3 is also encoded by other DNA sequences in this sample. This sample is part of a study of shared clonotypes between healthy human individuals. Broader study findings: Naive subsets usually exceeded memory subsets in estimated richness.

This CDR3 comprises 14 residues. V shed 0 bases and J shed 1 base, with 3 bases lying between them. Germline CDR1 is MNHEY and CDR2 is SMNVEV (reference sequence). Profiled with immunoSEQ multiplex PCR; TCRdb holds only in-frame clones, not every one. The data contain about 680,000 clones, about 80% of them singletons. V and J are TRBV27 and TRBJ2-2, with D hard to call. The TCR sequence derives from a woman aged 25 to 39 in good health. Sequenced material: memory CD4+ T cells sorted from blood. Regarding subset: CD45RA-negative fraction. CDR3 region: CASSLSGNTGELFF. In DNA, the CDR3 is TGTGCCAGCAGTTTATCAGGGAACACCGGGGAGCTGTTTTTT.